The entry below gives a single T cell receptor (beta chain) sequence along with its context. CDR1 and CDR2 (germline): SGHAT, FQNNGV. The V gene end was trimmed by 5 bases and the J gene end by 1 base; junction bases not matched to a gene: 7. CDR3 length: 15 residues. This entry is derived from a study of blood T cell repertoires in COVID-19. Study as a whole: COVID-19 samples, acute and convalescent, were from the United States, Italy and Spain. T cells, B-cell-depleted T cells, or PBMCs provided the cDNA or gDNA that served as material.

Study processing details: Nucleated cell counts were estimated from reference gene primer amplification. Sequenced by immunoSEQ multiplex PCR; TCRdb stores in-frame clones only, minus some. V and J calls and clone size are as listed in that table; D and trimming were resolved from the DNA. Of over 200,000 clones detected, approximately 84% appear once; the ten largest clones hold over 12%. Sequencing input: PBMCs or T cells enriched from blood (not recorded which). The sequence was collected from a man aged 35 to 55 who had recovered from COVID-19. The chain carries TRBV11-2 and TRBJ1-1; 7 nucleotides line up with TRBD1. CDR3 DNA: TGTGCCAGCAGCATATTCGGACAGGAGAACACTGAAGCTTTCTTT. Amino acid sequence: CASSIFGQENTEAFF.